This paragraph reports one T cell receptor (beta chain). Its cognate antigen is unknown. TCR beta rearrangements were amplified from peripheral blood genomic DNA. The data stem from a study of T cell repertoires in aging, cancer and after chemotherapy. General observations from the study: In each cancer cohort, median generation probability increased across chemotherapy, suggesting thymic output rebounded.

TRB rearrangements spanning V, D and J were amplified using mixed TRB-A/B primers. MiXCR, applied by TCRdb to the multiplex PCR reads, yields one record per CDR3 protein. In the table there are about 5,300 distinct CDR3 sequences, around a quarter of which are singletons. The CDR3 covers 16 residues. V lost 2 bases, J lost 2 bases, and 8 bases stayed unmatched. Sequencing was performed on blood. The chain employs TRBV12-3 or TRBV12-4 and TRBJ2-7, with TRBD2 matching over 8 bases. The receptor was isolated from a human donor with a solid tumor. The CDR3 region is CASSLLAGRAAYEQYF. Here the CDR3 DNA reads TGTGCCAGCAGTTTACTAGCGGGCAGGGCTGCCTACGAGCAGTACTTC.